This TCR beta chain was sequenced during a study of PD-L1 blockade in urothelial cancer. Overall study: From 2014, patients received atezolizumab, given as 1,200 mg intravenously every 3 weeks. Between 0 and 3 chemotherapy regimens preceded treatment for each patient. Blood-derived samples held a median roughly 150,000 T cells.

This sample's time point: pretreatment peripheral blood. Assay used: immunoSEQ multiplex PCR; TCRdb lists only in-frame clones, some missing. The sample includes about 37,000 clones, about 87% of them seen just once. The CDR3 totals 16 residues. Germline V CDR1 and CDR2: SGHRS, YFSETQ. V lost 3 bases and J 0 bases, leaving 12 bases between the germline ends. The genes are TRBV5-1 and TRBJ1-4, with no clear D. The TCR sequence derives from a man in his 60s with urothelial cancer. The input for sequencing was PBMCs, taken around atezolizumab (anti-PD-L1) treatment. CDR3 DNA sequence: TGCGCCAGCAGCTGGGAGCCAGTTGCAACTAATGAAAAACTGTTTTTT. Protein sequence: CASSWEPVATNEKLFF.